The rows below give T cell receptor beta chains drawn from one sample of a study of blood T cell repertoires in COVID-19. Generated by immunoSEQ multiplex PCR, the TCRdb table keeps only in-frame clones and is missing some. This table has around 180,000 clones, more than 70% appearing once. Material for sequencing was peripheral blood. These receptors came from a man aged 35 to 55 with active or convalescent COVID-19. Each CDR3 is given with its conserved first and last residue. The D gene is left open where the match is weak.

d_call j_call v_call cdr3_aa
. TRBJ2-1 TRBV30 CAWSSSSSYNEQFF
. TRBJ2-7 TRBV29-1 CSVVLGGPSLLF
. TRBJ1-3 TRBV30 CAWSRDTLAGNTIYF
. TRBJ2-6 TRBV5-6 CASSLSRANVLTF
TRBD1 TRBJ2-5 TRBV11-2 CASSTGQVEETQYF
. TRBJ2-7 TRBV19 CASSNEQPYEQYF
. TRBJ2-7 TRBV6-2/TRBV6-3 CASSRWAGTPTEQYF
TRBD1 TRBJ1-5 TRBV6-6 CASSSGTGNYQPQHF
TRBD1 TRBJ2-1 TRBV11-1 CASSSGQAILNEQFF
. TRBJ1-6 TRBV19 CASSREAGVNSPLHF
. TRBJ1-2 TRBV6-6 CASSSPSGGGYTF
. TRBJ1-4 TRBV4-1 CASSSYPRGSGEKLFF
TRBD1 TRBJ1-6 TRBV19 CASSPRDRGSPLHF
. TRBJ1-2 TRBV12-3/TRBV12-4 CASSLSILYGYTF
TRBD1 TRBJ1-1 TRBV30 CAWSVLTGGTEAFF
TRBD1 TRBJ1-1 TRBV7-8 CASSPIRGLGTEAFF
. TRBJ1-6 TRBV4-3 CASSQGGSGDSPLHF
. TRBJ2-3 TRBV5-4 CASSLAFRGAGTDTQYF
TRBD1 TRBJ2-1 TRBV7-9 CASSLAGRGPHNEQFF
. TRBJ1-1 TRBV5-5 CASRTSGRNTEAFF
. TRBJ2-7 TRBV6-6 CASSYPRGGGLYEQYF
. TRBJ1-5 TRBV5-6 CASTSRGQGNQPQHF
. TRBJ2-7 TRBV5-1 CASSLGSEPYEQYF
TRBD2 TRBJ2-1 TRBV4-2 CASRGTGGVRNEQFF
TRBD1 TRBJ2-2 TRBV5-6 CASNRDRITGELFF
. TRBJ1-5 TRBV11-2 CASSLTPGAGRGAGQPQHF
TRBD2 TRBJ2-3 TRBV6-5 CATKRGGYTDTQYF
. TRBJ1-6 TRBV10-3 CAISESREGTPLHF
. TRBJ1-5 TRBV2 CASSRTREPRQPQHF
. TRBJ1-5 TRBV2 CASSMEGDQPQHF
. TRBJ1-2 TRBV27 CASSRDGQGYGYTF
. TRBJ1-1 TRBV29-1 CSVDIGTTTEAFF
. TRBJ1-1 TRBV10-1 CASRGRGADTEAFF
TRBD2 TRBJ2-7 TRBV4-1 CASSPGLAVSYEQYF
TRBD2 TRBJ2-3 TRBV7-2 CASSSTSGVPTDTQYF
. TRBJ1-3 TRBV3-1/TRBV3-2 CASSQGARNTIYF
TRBD1 TRBJ1-2 TRBV6-5 CASTRTGGGYGYTF
. TRBJ1-3 TRBV7-9 CASSTDVTSGNTIYF
TRBD2 TRBJ2-1 TRBV30 CAWSRSGGAGEQFF
. TRBJ2-2 TRBV6-4 CASSDTGRTGELFF
. TRBJ2-3 TRBV3-1/TRBV3-2 CASSQPSTDTQYF
TRBD2 TRBJ2-2 TRBV24-1 CATSARGLADNTGELFF
TRBD2 TRBJ2-5 TRBV7-3 CASSLTAASGEETQYF
TRBD1 TRBJ2-5 TRBV12-3/TRBV12-4 CASRDRGRETQYF
TRBD1 TRBJ1-1 TRBV30 CACMTGGKAFF